This is a list of T cell receptor beta chains from one sample in a study of blood T cell repertoires in COVID-19. Sequencing was performed with immunoSEQ multiplex PCR; in TCRdb, only in-frame clones are kept and a portion is missing. The table includes a few hundred thousand clones, 70% to 90% detected once. The source material was peripheral blood. These TCRs come from a woman in her 70s with COVID-19, enrolled during active disease. CDR3s include the opening cysteine and the closing phenylalanine or tryptophan. A D gene is named only where the DNA matches it firmly. Clone size is not always given. Where it is, it says once, few, many or a class for expanded clones.

V gene: TRBV7-9; clone size: -; J gene: TRBJ2-7; D gene: -; CDR3 DNA: TGTGCCAGCAGCCCGACAGCCTACGAGCAGTACTTC; CDR3 protein: CASSPTAYEQYF
V gene: TRBV6-1; clone size: -; J gene: TRBJ1-1; D gene: -; CDR3 DNA: TGTGCCAGCAGTCCACAAACAGGAACTAGCACTTTCTTT; CDR3 protein: CASSPQTGTSTFF
V gene: TRBV24-1; clone size: -; J gene: TRBJ2-1; D gene: TRBD2; CDR3 DNA: TGTGCCACCAGTGATCCGTCCCAGGGAGCGGGGGCCTACAATGAGCAGTTCTTC; CDR3 protein: CATSDPSQGAGAYNEQFF
V gene: TRBV7-2; clone size: -; J gene: TRBJ1-2; D gene: -; CDR3 DNA: TGTGCCAGCAGCCCGACTGGAAACTATGGCTACACCTTC; CDR3 protein: CASSPTGNYGYTF
V gene: TRBV9; clone size: -; J gene: TRBJ2-1; D gene: TRBD1; CDR3 DNA: TGTGCCAGCAGCCCCGGGACAGGGGCCACCCCGGGGCAGTTCTTC; CDR3 protein: CASSPGTGATPGQFF
V gene: TRBV6-1; clone size: few; J gene: TRBJ1-6; D gene: -; CDR3 DNA: TGTGCCAGCAGTGAAGCGTTTCTGGGGGCCGGTTCACCCCTCCACTTT; CDR3 protein: CASSEAFLGAGSPLHF
V gene: TRBV10-3; clone size: -; J gene: TRBJ1-2; D gene: -; CDR3 DNA: TGTGCCATCATGGCCGGGATCCCGGCCCATGGCTACACCTTC; CDR3 protein: CAIMAGIPAHGYTF
V gene: TRBV5-8; clone size: -; J gene: TRBJ2-3; D gene: TRBD1; CDR3 DNA: TGTGCCAGCAGCTTGGGGGGGACAGGGGGCATAAATACGCAGTATTTT; CDR3 protein: CASSLGGTGGINTQYF
V gene: TRBV29-1; clone size: -; J gene: TRBJ2-7; D gene: -; CDR3 DNA: TGCAGCGTTGAAATCGGCAGGGGTGGCTACGAGCAGTACTTC; CDR3 protein: CSVEIGRGGYEQYF
V gene: TRBV19; clone size: -; J gene: TRBJ1-1; D gene: -; CDR3 DNA: TGTGCCAGTAGTGAAATTATTACGACAGTACTTTCGAACACTGAAGCTTTCTTT; CDR3 protein: CASSEIITTVLSNTEAFF
V gene: TRBV7-2; clone size: -; J gene: TRBJ2-2; D gene: -; CDR3 DNA: TGTGCCAGCAGCTTCTTACAGGGATTGGCCGGGGAGCTGTTTTTT; CDR3 protein: CASSFLQGLAGELFF
V gene: TRBV15; clone size: -; J gene: TRBJ2-5; D gene: -; CDR3 DNA: TGTGCCACCAGCAGAGAAGTGGCCTACTGGGGCGGTGAGACCCAGTACTTC; CDR3 protein: CATSREVAYWGGETQYF
V gene: TRBV5-4; clone size: few; J gene: TRBJ2-3; D gene: -; CDR3 DNA: TGTGCCAGTCAGCGGGCCACCACAGATACGCAGTATTTT; CDR3 protein: CASQRATTDTQYF
V gene: TRBV5-8; clone size: -; J gene: TRBJ2-1; D gene: TRBD2; CDR3 DNA: TGTGCCAGCAGCTTGCGCGGGGGGGCCTACAATGAGCAGTTCTTC; CDR3 protein: CASSLRGGAYNEQFF
V gene: TRBV18; clone size: -; J gene: TRBJ1-1; D gene: -; CDR3 DNA: TGTGCCAGCTCACCCACGGGGGACCGGGGCACTGAAGCTTTCTTT; CDR3 protein: CASSPTGDRGTEAFF
V gene: TRBV28; clone size: -; J gene: TRBJ1-1; D gene: -; CDR3 DNA: TGTGCCAGCAGTTTAGAGGCGGAGGAAGCTTTCTTT; CDR3 protein: CASSLEAEEAFF
V gene: TRBV28; clone size: -; J gene: TRBJ2-7; D gene: -; CDR3 DNA: TGTGCCAGTGCGGACACCACCTACGAGCAGTACTTC; CDR3 protein: CASADTTYEQYF
V gene: TRBV5-1; clone size: -; J gene: TRBJ2-7; D gene: TRBD1; CDR3 DNA: TGCGCCAGCAGGGGGGACAGCTCCTACGAGCAGTACTTC; CDR3 protein: CASRGDSSYEQYF
V gene: TRBV7-2; clone size: -; J gene: TRBJ2-3; D gene: TRBD2; CDR3 DNA: TGTGCCAGCAGCTCAGTAGCGGGGGGGCTTCTCGGCGCAGATACGCAGTATTTT; CDR3 protein: CASSSVAGGLLGADTQYF
V gene: TRBV6-5; clone size: -; J gene: TRBJ2-7; D gene: TRBD2; CDR3 DNA: TGTGCCAGCAGTCCCCGGGGGGAGCGATGGAAGCAGTACTTC; CDR3 protein: CASSPRGERWKQYF
V gene: TRBV14; clone size: -; J gene: TRBJ2-1; D gene: TRBD2; CDR3 DNA: TGTGCCAGCAGCCTACTAGCGGGGGAAGAAAATGAGCAGTTCTTC; CDR3 protein: CASSLLAGEENEQFF
V gene: TRBV4-1; clone size: -; J gene: TRBJ1-4; D gene: TRBD1; CDR3 DNA: TGCGCCAGCAGCCAAGCGGCACCGGGACAGGGGGAAAAACTGTTTTTT; CDR3 protein: CASSQAAPGQGEKLFF
V gene: TRBV24-1; clone size: -; J gene: TRBJ2-4; D gene: TRBD1; CDR3 DNA: TGTGCCACCAGTGATCCACGGACAGGGAGGAACATTCAGTACTTC; CDR3 protein: CATSDPRTGRNIQYF
V gene: TRBV10-2; clone size: -; J gene: TRBJ1-1; D gene: TRBD1; CDR3 DNA: TGCGCCACGAACAGGGGGTCGTGGGACACTGAAGCTTTCTTT; CDR3 protein: CATNRGSWDTEAFF
V gene: TRBV3-1/TRBV3-2; clone size: -; J gene: TRBJ2-5; D gene: -; CDR3 DNA: TGTGCCAGCAGCCAAGATCGAGTCTTCGACAGGACCCAGTACTTC; CDR3 protein: CASSQDRVFDRTQYF
V gene: TRBV6-5; clone size: -; J gene: TRBJ1-2; D gene: -; CDR3 DNA: TGTGCCAGCAGTTACGCAGGGTCTAACTATGGCTACACCTTC; CDR3 protein: CASSYAGSNYGYTF
V gene: TRBV7-8; clone size: -; J gene: TRBJ1-5; D gene: TRBD1; CDR3 DNA: TGTGCCAGCAGCTTAGACCCCCGGCAGGGGGGAAGCAATCAGCCCCAGCATTTT; CDR3 protein: CASSLDPRQGGSNQPQHF
V gene: TRBV5-6; clone size: few; J gene: TRBJ1-3; D gene: TRBD1; CDR3 DNA: TGTGCCAGCAGCCTAAGGACAGGGGGCACCACCATATATTTT; CDR3 protein: CASSLRTGGTTIYF
V gene: TRBV9; clone size: -; J gene: TRBJ2-5; D gene: -; CDR3 DNA: TGTGCCAGCAGCGTAGGAGCGATGAGAGGACTTGGTGAGACCCAGTACTTC; CDR3 protein: CASSVGAMRGLGETQYF
V gene: TRBV28; clone size: -; J gene: TRBJ1-2; D gene: -; CDR3 DNA: TGTGCCAGCAGTCCGGGATTCTCCTATGGCTACACCTTC; CDR3 protein: CASSPGFSYGYTF
V gene: TRBV5-1; clone size: -; J gene: TRBJ1-1; D gene: -; CDR3 DNA: TGCGCCAGCAGCCTTGGAACCCAGTTTGAGGTGTTAACTGAAGCTTTCTTT; CDR3 protein: CASSLGTQFEVLTEAFF
V gene: TRBV21-1; clone size: -; J gene: TRBJ1-1; D gene: -; CDR3 DNA: TGTGCCCGTCCCGACAGGACTGAAGCTTTCTTT; CDR3 protein: CARPDRTEAFF
V gene: TRBV6-4; clone size: -; J gene: TRBJ2-3; D gene: TRBD2; CDR3 DNA: TGTGCCAGCTTCCGCGAGCGGGGGGCCACAGATACGCAGTATTTT; CDR3 protein: CASFRERGATDTQYF
V gene: TRBV11-2; clone size: -; J gene: TRBJ1-1; D gene: -; CDR3 DNA: TGTGCCAGCAGCTTAGCAAAGTTAGTCACTGAAGCTTTCTTT; CDR3 protein: CASSLAKLVTEAFF
V gene: TRBV19; clone size: -; J gene: TRBJ1-5; D gene: -; CDR3 DNA: TGTGCCAGTAGTATAAGAGGGGGAAATCAGCCCCAGCATTTT; CDR3 protein: CASSIRGGNQPQHF
V gene: TRBV5-4; clone size: -; J gene: TRBJ2-7; D gene: -; CDR3 DNA: TGTGCCAGCAGCTTGGCCTTCGGGGGTGTCACCTACGAGCAGTACTTC; CDR3 protein: CASSLAFGGVTYEQYF
V gene: TRBV19; clone size: -; J gene: TRBJ1-5; D gene: TRBD1; CDR3 DNA: TGTGCCAGTAGTACCTACCGCAAGGGGGCAACGGATCAGCCCCAGCATTTT; CDR3 protein: CASSTYRKGATDQPQHF
V gene: TRBV6-5; clone size: -; J gene: TRBJ1-1; D gene: -; CDR3 DNA: TGTGCCAGCAGACGGGAGCCCGGGAACACTGAAGCTTTCTTT; CDR3 protein: CASRREPGNTEAFF
V gene: TRBV25-1; clone size: -; J gene: TRBJ2-5; D gene: TRBD1; CDR3 DNA: TGTGCCAGCAGTATTTGGGGACAGGGGCAAGAGACCCAGTACTTC; CDR3 protein: CASSIWGQGQETQYF
V gene: TRBV18; clone size: -; J gene: TRBJ1-2; D gene: -; CDR3 DNA: TGTGCCAGCTCGCTCGGGACAAACCTTCCGCATGGCTACACCTTC; CDR3 protein: CASSLGTNLPHGYTF
V gene: TRBV7-9; clone size: many; J gene: TRBJ1-1; D gene: -; CDR3 DNA: TGTGCCAGCAGCTTGGCGGGGGGAGATGAAGCTTTCTTT; CDR3 protein: CASSLAGGDEAFF
V gene: TRBV28; clone size: -; J gene: TRBJ2-1; D gene: TRBD2; CDR3 DNA: TGTGCCAGCAGGACACGCGGGGGGCGCTCCTACAATGAGCAGTTCTTC; CDR3 protein: CASRTRGGRSYNEQFF
V gene: TRBV6-5; clone size: -; J gene: TRBJ2-1; D gene: TRBD1; CDR3 DNA: TGTGCCAGCAGTTACCCCGGGACAGGGGAAGAGTTCTTC; CDR3 protein: CASSYPGTGEEFF
V gene: TRBV5-1; clone size: -; J gene: TRBJ1-3; D gene: TRBD1; CDR3 DNA: TGCGCCAGCAGCTTGGTGGGACAGGGTTTCGGAAACACCATATATTTT; CDR3 protein: CASSLVGQGFGNTIYF